This TCR beta chain was sequenced for a study of cytomegalovirus exposure and HLA in healthy donors (dated by TCRdb to the late 2010s). At the level of the whole study: An earlier analysis of several hundred of the donors reported roughly 270 Gb of sequence data and around 110 million unique TCR beta sequences from roughly 200 million T cells. A separate validation cohort of more than 100 different subjects was used in addition to the roughly 670-subject first cohort. Rather than drawing on any new phenotypic data, the later analysis identified candidate immune exposures from TCR beta sequences and the way those sequences occurred across donors. Donor age, sex, ethnicity and CMV serostatus were compiled alongside the repertoire data. In a later genetic analysis, genome-wide SNP genotypes for about three fifths of the roughly 670 donors were used, and that subset was treated as a discovery cohort. Among roughly 400 genotyped donors of the cohort, an average of approximately 250,000 unique TCR beta nucleotide sequences were sequenced per donor, roughly 20% of them non-productive. An earlier analysis of several hundred of the donors used high-throughput TCR beta sequencing to judge whether each TCR beta V gene segment behaved as functional or pseudogenic. Among the roughly 370 genotyped donors, roughly 80% belonged to the genetic ancestry cluster associated with self-reported Caucasian donors. A later analysis re-examined previously published TCR beta repertoires from 500 to 700 donors and added high-resolution HLA genotyping to investigate patterns of TCR occurrence. About 280 gigabases of sequencing data and around 80 million unique TCR sequences made up an early release that covered 500 to 700 HLA-typed donors. The aim of the study was to test whether cataloging public T cell receptors could identify signatures of past pathogen exposure. HLA typing covered class I and class II loci at four-digit resolution. Typing coverage differed by locus: A, B, C, DRB1 and DQB1 were typed in roughly 620-630 donors, DQA1 in 500 to 550, DPA1 in some 610, and DPB1 in 450 to 490. To predict cytomegalovirus infection status, the study combined high-throughput TCR immunosequencing, statistical association of individual TCRs with disease status, and machine learning. Every discovery cohort repertoire had been produced on one sequencing platform. Because of strong linkage in the cohort, five DR-DQ haplotypes were treated as single units for association and clustering. Using immunosequencing, the study profiled T cell repertoires from some 670 subjects and related those repertoires to cytomegalovirus serostatus. Points the paper makes about the study in general: Across donors, most TCR sequences were observed very rarely, whereas some public TCRs were present in many individuals. A later analysis associated around 16,000 TCR beta sequences with specific HLA alleles at a false discovery rate of 0.05. In a later analysis, most CMV-associated TCR beta chains were found to appear HLA-restricted, with HLA associations seemingly driven largely by CMV exposure. An earlier analysis of some 590 of the donors showed that most TCR beta V segments appeared in productive rearrangements either about 90% or about 30% of the time, which broadly matched IMGT annotations. A further reported finding was that TCR beta sequences accurately predicted the HLA-A and HLA-B alleles for most subjects in the first cohort. According to a later analysis, parvovirus B19, influenza, CMV and Epstein-Barr virus appeared linked to several top co-occurrence clusters. Because the 87-base-pair reads could not distinguish some IMGT-functional V segments, including TRBV6-2 and TRBV6-3, those segments were excluded. The only immune exposure information available for the cohort was CMV serostatus. In a later analysis, the rate of TCR association differed among HLA loci, with DRB1 alleles having the most associated TCRs and HLA-C alleles having the fewest. In a later analysis, HLA-associated TCR beta chains showed more clonal expansion and lower generation probabilities than non-associated chains that were equally common. An association between a missense DCLRE1C variant and V-gene and J-gene trimming of TCR beta chains was found in a later genetic analysis and replicated in an independent cohort. Because some donors lacked HLA typing at each locus, the association tests relied only on the typed subset. A cluster of highly shared sequence variants was judged likely to be a technical artifact of the sequencing pipeline. The earlier analysis of 587 of the donors excluded some 15 rarely observed V segments, including chromosome 9 orphons, because counts were too low. Cytomegalovirus status was reported to be diagnosed by the classifier with high specificity and sensitivity in both the original and validation cohorts. This cohort had only TCR beta chains sequenced, and the lack of alpha or paired-chain data limited which features could be detected. Compared with the roughly 700-donor mean, donors in an Asian-associated ancestry cluster had fewer N-insertions in productive TCRs, according to a later genetic analysis. In vitro tests confirmed that three of the cytomegalovirus-associated TCR beta chains recognize cytomegalovirus antigens. When HLA alleles, especially DR and DQ, strongly co-occurred, TCR associations were difficult to assign to individual alleles. The authors suggested that the approach could potentially be generalized to other disease states and immunological phenotypes. A total of 164 TCR beta chains were listed by the study as associated with cytomegalovirus. Presence/absence analyses assumed roughly uniform sequencing depth across donors, an assumption that may not hold. Linkage disequilibrium might explain the correlated functional status among segregating V segments, but an unknown experimental factor could not be ruled out.

CDR3 length: 14 amino acids, cysteine to phenylalanine. Only CDR3 DNA remains: 42 bases, in frame from the first base. CDR1 KGHSH and CDR2 LQKENI were looked up in the germline V gene. The V end loses 3 bases and the J end loses 0 bases, and a stretch of 8 bases separates them. Library preparation used the immunoSEQ multiplex PCR assay. The multiplex PCR relied on a mix of 60 forward primers for TCR Vbeta segments and 13 reverse primers for TCR Jbeta segments. The CDR3 region of rearranged TCR beta genes was amplified from genomic DNA with a multiplex PCR assay. Amplified TCR beta libraries were sequenced as 87-base-pair reads on the Illumina HiSeq System. In the source study's methods: Across the roughly 670 repertoires, a later analysis counted roughly 77 million unique TCR beta chains, some 11 million of which were shared by at least two donors. To remove PCR and sequencing errors, raw reads were error-corrected and collapsed into unique sequences using a nearest-neighbor algorithm that merged closely related sequences. CDR3 sequences were aligned to IMGT reference sequences to assign V, D and J gene segments. For a sequence to be retained, at least a six-nucleotide match to both a V gene segment and a J gene segment was required. A rearrangement was called productive if the CDR3 had no stop codons and remained in frame with V and J, and every other rearrangement was called non-productive. Following IMGT convention, CDR3 was defined as the stretch from the second conserved V-encoded cysteine to the conserved J-encoded phenylalanine. The earlier analysis of 450 to 750 of the donors excluded any sequence lacking an unambiguous match to a single V gene segment. In an earlier analysis of 587 of the donors, V segments were called functional above 56.7% productive rearrangements and were called segregating when the between-donor standard deviation exceeded 5%. To diagnose cytomegalovirus status from the catalog of TCR beta chain sequences, a statistical classification framework was built. In a later analysis, V and J genes were assigned by comparing TCR nucleotide sequences against IMGT/GENE-DB human TR gene sequences. In a later analysis, CDR3 sequences and most-parsimonious VDJ recombination scenarios were assigned using the TCRdist pipeline. In a later analysis, each TCR beta chain was defined by its CDR3 amino acid sequence together with its V-gene family, and reads without a unique V-gene family were excluded. In a later analysis, 450 to 600 highly shared, low-generation-probability nucleotide sequences were removed to address suspected cross-contamination and a sequencing artifact. In a later analysis, a clonal expansion index was calculated for each public chain from normalized within-repertoire ranks of inferred template counts. In a later analysis, generation probabilities were computed using a VDJ recombination model fitted to out-of-frame rearrangements, and the results were checked against IGoR. Hypergeometric tests were used in a later analysis to score TCR-TCR, TCR-HLA and TCR-CMV co-occurrence, with a repertoire-size bias correction applied to the TCR pairs. A later analysis estimated false discovery rates by permuting HLA or CMV assignments 20 times. In a later analysis, co-occurring TCRs were grouped using DBSCAN, and TCRdist sequence similarity was added for clustering within HLA-allele-positive subsets. Co-occurrence clustering excluded repertoires with fewer than 30,000 or more than 120,000 public chains, plus five with anomalous nucleotide sharing. This immuneACCESS table, as held by TCRdb, lists in-frame sequences with V and J called but not all clones. Of the missing ones, under half trace to an unresolved V gene in checked studies; the others have no known cause. Clone size and the V and J calls come from that table; the DNA yielded D and trimming. The table for this sample lists around 250,000 clones; nearly 95% of them were counted only once. 1.5% to 2% of the sample is taken by the ten largest.

Concerning this clone: Its cognate antigen has yet to be identified. No qualities accompany the bases; no much larger clone lies one base away.

The cohort was made up of approximately 700 healthy bone marrow donors. All cohort members were sampled while nominally healthy, although unrecorded immune exposures were likely present. The donor tested CMV seronegative and was one of the 352 seronegative cohort members. Each donor provided a peripheral blood sample, and peripheral blood mononuclear cells were used for TCR beta sequencing. The Qiagen DNeasy Blood Extraction Kit was used to extract genomic DNA from the blood cell samples. The V and J segments used are TRBV18 and TRBJ1-1; confidence is insufficient to name the D gene. The sample was PBMCs. This receptor was obtained from a girl aged 2-10 years in good health and CMV-seronegative. The CDR3 protein sequence reads: CASSPLSMNTEAFF. The nucleotide sequence reads as follows: TGTGCCAGCTCACCTCTTAGCATGAACACTGAAGCTTTCTTT. The full variable domain, completed from the reference TRBV18 and TRBJ1-1 proteins outside the CDR3, reads NAGVMQNPRHLVRRRGQEARLRCSPMKGHSHVYWYRQLPEEGLKFMVYLQKENIIDESGMPKERFSAEFPKEGPSILRIQQVVRGDSAAYFCASSPLSMNTEAFFGQGTRLTVV.